In its sample, the clone carrying this TCR beta chain was seen many times. These data come from a study of neurological immune-mediated disorders. V was pared by 5 bases and J by 9 bases, with 8 bases of the junction left unmatched. Germline V gene lookup returns CDR1 SGDLS and CDR2 YYNGEE. The CDR3 sequence is 13 residues long. It was by 5'RACE with 10-nucleotide random UMIs that the cDNA was made. TCRdb recomputed calls from the 5' RACE reads with MiXCR, one row per CDR3 protein. The top ten clones hold 4.5% to 6.5% of a sample with 70,000 or so distinct CDR3 sequences, roughly 3% of them seen once.

The chain joins TRBV9 to TRBJ2-1; 7 bases align to TRBD2. The TCR originated in a woman in her fifties or sixties with multiple sclerosis. Sequenced input: PBMCs. The CDR3 DNA follows: TGTGCCAGCAGTCGAGCGGGGAGGGTTGAGCAGTTCTTC. Amino acid sequence: CASSRAGRVEQFF. The full variable domain, in which reference TRBV9 and TRBJ2-1 provide the parts outside the CDR3, is DSGVTQTPKHLITATGQRVTLRCSPRSGDLSVYWYQQSLDQGLQFLIQYYNGEERAKGNILERFSAQQFPDLHSELNLSSLELGDSALYFCASSRAGRVEQFFGPGTRLTVL.